This T cell receptor beta chain was sequenced during a study of T cell repertoires in cytomegalovirus infection. Trimming took 4 bases from V and 2 from J, leaving 9 bases between them. The CDR3 runs 14 residues. CDR1 is ENHRY and CDR2 is SYGVKD in the germline V gene. Via MiXCR, TCRdb re-called the reads, giving one row per CDR3 protein. Among about a million distinct CDR3 sequences, around 30% were seen once, and the ten largest hold over 12%. This clonotype was found a few times. Antigen: not known. The sample in question was cultured CD8+ T cells from PBMCs, obtained from culture after CMV antigen stimulation. The rearrangement uses TRBV10-3 and TRBJ2-1; the D is unclear. The source is a human donor in good health (CMV status not recorded). Some clones in this sample may be carry-over from other donors' samples. The CDR3 loop is CAISVERPYNEQFF. Written as DNA, the CDR3 is TGTGCCATCAGTGTTGAGAGACCCTACAATGAGCAGTTCTTC.